This TCR beta chain appears in the sequencing data of a study of HIV-infected children after antiretroviral therapy interruption. The wider study: Continuous-treatment children had median age approximately 8 years, interruption roughly 9.5 years.

Unique molecular identifiers were included in an RNA-based 3' RACE TCR library. TCRdb re-called the 3' RACE reads with MiXCR, one entry per CDR3 protein. The table records about 46,000 distinct CDR3 sequences, approximately 4.3% of them present only once. Germline values: CDR1 LGHNT, CDR2 FRNRAP. Trimming took 7 bases from V and 1 from J, leaving 10 bases between them. CDR3 length equals 13 residues. This clonotype was seen repeatedly, ten times or more. Treatment specified: PENTA 11 planned treatment interruption arm or continuous ART arm. At least 24 weeks of at least three-drug ART, in children 2 to 15 years. Naive CD4+ CD45RA+ CD45RO- T cells were sorted from thawed PBMCs.

The sample was CD45RA+ CD4+ T cells from PBMCs, pooled from several time points, taken from a donor given antiretroviral therapy, either interrupted or continuous. Subset: naive CD4+ CD45RA+ CD45RO- T cells. This TCR was recovered from a pool of human donors with HIV. The chain recombines TRBV12-5 with TRBJ1-1; no clear D. The CDR3 nucleotides are TGTGCTAGTGCCGAAGACGAGAACACTGAAGCTTTCTTT. It is translated as CASAEDENTEAFF.